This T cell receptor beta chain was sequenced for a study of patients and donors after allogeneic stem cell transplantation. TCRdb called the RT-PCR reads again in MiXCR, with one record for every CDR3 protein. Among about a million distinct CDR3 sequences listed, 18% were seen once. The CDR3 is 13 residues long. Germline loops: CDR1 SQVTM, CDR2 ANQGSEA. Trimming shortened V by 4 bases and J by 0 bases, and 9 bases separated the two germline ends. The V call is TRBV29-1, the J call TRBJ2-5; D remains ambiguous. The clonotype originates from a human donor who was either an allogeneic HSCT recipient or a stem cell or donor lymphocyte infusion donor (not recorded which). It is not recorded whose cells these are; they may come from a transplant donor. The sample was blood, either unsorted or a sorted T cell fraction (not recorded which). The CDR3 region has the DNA TGCAGCGTTGTCAGCCGGTACCAAGAGACCCAGTACTTC. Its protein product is CSVVSRYQETQYF.